The following is a T cell receptor (beta chain) sequence with its context. Antigen specificity is unknown. The CDR3 is 14 residues long. V shed 3 bases and J 3 bases; nucleotides not matched to a gene: 5. The germline gives CDR1 SGHDT, CDR2 YYEEEE. This sample is part of a study of cytomegalovirus exposure and HLA in healthy donors. About the research overall: Researchers previously reported finding roughly 120 million unique TCR beta sequences from around 200 million T cells. Study findings and constraints: It was approximately 150 TCR beta chains that were listed as cytomegalovirus-associated. An apparent linkage of common viral pathogens to several of the most significant clusters emerged in a later analysis.

The PCR ran on 60 Vbeta and 13 Jbeta primers. The data were produced by immunoSEQ multiplex PCR, yet TCRdb's version contains in-frame clones alone and is incomplete. The sample contains about 86,000 clones, about 76% of which appear only once. The sequenced sample was PBMCs. The genes are TRBV5-6 and TRBJ1-1, with 7 bases fitting TRBD1. The sequence came from a woman aged 40 to 55 in good health and CMV-seropositive. The DNA of the CDR3 is TGTGCCAGCAGCTGGACAGGCCGATACACTGAAGCTTTCTTT. It encodes CASSWTGRYTEAFF.